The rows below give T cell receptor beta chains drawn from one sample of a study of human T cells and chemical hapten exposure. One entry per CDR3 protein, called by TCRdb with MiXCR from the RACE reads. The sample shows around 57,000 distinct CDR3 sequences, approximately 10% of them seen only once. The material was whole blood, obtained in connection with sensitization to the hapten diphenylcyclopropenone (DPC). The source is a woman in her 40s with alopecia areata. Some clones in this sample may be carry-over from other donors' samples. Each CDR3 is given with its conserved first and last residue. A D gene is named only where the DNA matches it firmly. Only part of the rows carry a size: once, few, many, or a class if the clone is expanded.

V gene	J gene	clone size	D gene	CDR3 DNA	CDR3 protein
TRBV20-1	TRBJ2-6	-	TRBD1	TGCAGTGCTAGGACAGGGGCCTCTGGGGCCAACGTCCTGACTTTC	CSARTGASGANVLTF
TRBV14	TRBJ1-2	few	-	TGTGCCAGCAGCCAAGGTAGCAGGGAACTTTATGGCTACACCTTC	CASSQGSRELYGYTF
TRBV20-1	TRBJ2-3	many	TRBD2	TGCAGTGCCGTAGACGGGGGGGCCTTACCAGATACGCAGTATTTT	CSAVDGGALPDTQYF
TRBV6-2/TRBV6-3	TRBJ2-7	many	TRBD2	TGTGCCAGCGTTAGAGCGGGAGGCCCGTTCTACGAGCAGTACTTC	CASVRAGGPFYEQYF
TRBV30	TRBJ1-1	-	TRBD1	TGTGCCTGTGCACGGACAGGGGGCCTTAGCGGGACTGAAGCTTTCTTT	CACARTGGLSGTEAFF
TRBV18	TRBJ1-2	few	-	TGTGCCAGCTCGAGGGATTATGGCTACACCTTC	CASSRDYGYTF
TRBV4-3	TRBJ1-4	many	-	TGCGCCAGCAGCCAAGTCGGGGCCGGACTGTTTTTT	CASSQVGAGLFF
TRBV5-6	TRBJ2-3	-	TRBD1	TGTGCCAGCAGTGGGACAGGCCTTGGTGAGGTTACCACAGATACGCAGTATTTT	CASSGTGLGEVTTDTQYF
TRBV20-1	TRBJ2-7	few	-	TGCAGTGCTAGGGGTCTGCAAGGAGAGCAGTACTTC	CSARGLQGEQYF
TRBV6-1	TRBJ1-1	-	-	TGTGCCAGCAGCGGACAGAGGGCTGAAGCTTTCTTT	CASSGQRAEAFF
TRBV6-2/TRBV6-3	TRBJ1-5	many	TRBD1	TGTGCCAGCAGGGGGGGACAGACCTACAATCAGCCCCAGCATTTT	CASRGGQTYNQPQHF
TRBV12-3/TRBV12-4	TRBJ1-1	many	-	TGTGCCAGCAGTTTTCGCGAGAACACTGAAGCTTTCTTT	CASSFRENTEAFF
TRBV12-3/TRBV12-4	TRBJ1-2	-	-	TGTGCCAGCAGTTTTGGTGACAGTTATGGCTACACCTTC	CASSFGDSYGYTF
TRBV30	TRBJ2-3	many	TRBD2	TGTGCCTGGAGTGTCCCACCGGGACTAGCGGATTCAGATACGCAGTATTTT	CAWSVPPGLADSDTQYF
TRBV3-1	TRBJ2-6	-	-	TGTGCCAGCAGCCAAGAGAGGGCTGGGGCCAACGTCCTGACTTTC	CASSQERAGANVLTF
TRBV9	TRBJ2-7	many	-	TGTGCCAGCAGCGTCGAGGGCAGAAATGAACAGCAGTACTTC	CASSVEGRNEQQYF
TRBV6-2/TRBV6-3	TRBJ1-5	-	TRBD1	TGTGCCAGCAGCCGGGACAGCCCCAATCAGCCCCAGCATTTT	CASSRDSPNQPQHF
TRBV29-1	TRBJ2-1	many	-	TGCAGCGTTGAATTGGGGGGGCTCTCCTACAATGAGCAGTTCTTC	CSVELGGLSYNEQFF
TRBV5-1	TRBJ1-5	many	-	TGCGCCAGCAGCCTAGGAGGGTTCAATCAGCCCCAGCATTTT	CASSLGGFNQPQHF
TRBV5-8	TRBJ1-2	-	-	TGTGCCAGCAGCTTAAGACGTAACTATGGCTACACCTTC	CASSLRRNYGYTF
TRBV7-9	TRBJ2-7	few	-	TGTGCCAGCAGCTCCGGGACCTTGGTCGACGAGCAGTACTTC	CASSSGTLVDEQYF
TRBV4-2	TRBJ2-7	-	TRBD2	TGTGCCAGCAGCCAAGATTGGCTAGCGGAGAACTACGAGCAGTACTTC	CASSQDWLAENYEQYF
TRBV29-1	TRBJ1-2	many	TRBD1	TGCAGCGCCTCGTCGGACAGGACCTATGGCTACACCTTC	CSASSDRTYGYTF
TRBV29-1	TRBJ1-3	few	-	TGCAGCGTTGAAATGGGGGGAAACACCATATATTTT	CSVEMGGNTIYF
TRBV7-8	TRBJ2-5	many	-	TGTGCCAGCAGCCCCTTGGCTCCCGGGGAGACCCAGTACTTC	CASSPLAPGETQYF
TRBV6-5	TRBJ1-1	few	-	TGTGCCAGCAGTTACTCGAAGGGGCAGGCTTTCTTT	CASSYSKGQAFF